The source of this T cell receptor (beta chain) is a study of T cells in narcolepsy. Notes on the study in general: Blood of same and different patients, but not healthy controls, reportedly held recurring autoreactive clonotypes. Same-patient CSF and blood CD4+ T cell clonotypes included HCRT-specific and TRIB2-specific autoreactive ones.

V lost 4 bases to trimming and J lost 6 bases; unmatched junction nucleotides: 6. Germline V gene sequence: CDR1 WNHNN, CDR2 SYGVQD (reference sequence). The CDR3 totals 14 residues. Profiling relied on immunoSEQ multiplex PCR, and the TCRdb table lists in-frame clones only, not all of them. The table includes about 35,000 clones, 81% detected once. This clone was recorded only once. Its antigen is currently unknown. The receptor comes from a human donor in good health. The rearrangement joins TRBV10-1 to TRBJ2-5; 9 nucleotides agree with TRBD2. Sequenced sample: memory (CD45RA-) CD4+ T cells from blood. CDR3 residues: CASSGGGTSKTQYF. The CDR3 DNA sequence: TGCGCCAGCAGTGGAGGAGGGACTAGCAAGACCCAGTACTTC.